This T cell receptor (beta chain) was captured by sequencing in a study of OX40 agonist ivuxolimab in advanced cancers. Study as a whole: Ivuxolimab was delivered to patients intravenously every 2 weeks at doses spanning 0.01 to 10 mg/kg.

The CDR3 length is 16 residues. Germline V CDR1 and CDR2: SEHNR, FQNEAQ (reference sequence). V was trimmed by 5 bases and J by 0 bases, leaving 14 bases between them. Clones were sequenced by immunoSEQ multiplex PCR, and TCRdb holds only the in-frame ones, with some missing. The sample has about 66,000 clones; 60% to 80% are singletons. V and J are TRBV7-9 and TRBJ1-3; D not resolved. This material consisted of CD4+ or CD8+ T cells sorted from blood, taken in a trial of the OX40 agonist ivuxolimab. This clonotype was obtained from an adult with an advanced solid tumor such as melanoma, head and neck, liver or kidney cancer. The CDR3 nucleotides are TGTGCCAGCAGCGCCCATGGACTGATCTCTGGAAACACCATATATTTT. This encodes CASSAHGLISGNTIYF.